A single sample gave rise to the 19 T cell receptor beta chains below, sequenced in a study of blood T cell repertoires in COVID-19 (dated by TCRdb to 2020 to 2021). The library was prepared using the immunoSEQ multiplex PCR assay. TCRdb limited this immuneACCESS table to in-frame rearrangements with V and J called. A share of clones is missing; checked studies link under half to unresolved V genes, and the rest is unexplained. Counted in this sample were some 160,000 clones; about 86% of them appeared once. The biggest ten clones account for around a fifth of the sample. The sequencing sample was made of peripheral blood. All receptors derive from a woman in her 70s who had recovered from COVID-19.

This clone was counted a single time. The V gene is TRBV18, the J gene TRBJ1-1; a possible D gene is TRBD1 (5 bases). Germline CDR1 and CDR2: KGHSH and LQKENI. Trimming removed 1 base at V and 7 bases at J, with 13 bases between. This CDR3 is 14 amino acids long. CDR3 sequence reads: CASSPLGEDFEAFF. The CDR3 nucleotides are TGTGCCAGCTCACCACTAGGGGAGGATTTTGAAGCTTTCTTT.

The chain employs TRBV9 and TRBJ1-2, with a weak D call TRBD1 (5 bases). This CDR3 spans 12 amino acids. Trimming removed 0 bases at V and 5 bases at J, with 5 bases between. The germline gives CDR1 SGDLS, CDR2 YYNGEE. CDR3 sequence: CASSVAGYGYTF. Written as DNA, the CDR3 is TGTGCCAGCAGCGTAGCAGGGTATGGCTACACCTTC.

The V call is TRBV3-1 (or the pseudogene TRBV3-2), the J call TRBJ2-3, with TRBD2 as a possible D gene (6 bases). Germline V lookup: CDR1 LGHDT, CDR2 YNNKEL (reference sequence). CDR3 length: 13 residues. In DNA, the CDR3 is TGTGCGTGCGGGCGGGGACGCACAGATACGCAGTATTTT. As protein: CACGRGRTDTQYF.

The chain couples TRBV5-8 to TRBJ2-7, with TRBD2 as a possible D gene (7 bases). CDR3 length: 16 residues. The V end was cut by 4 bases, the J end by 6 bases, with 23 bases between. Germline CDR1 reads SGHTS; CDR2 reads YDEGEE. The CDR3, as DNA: TGTGCCAGCAGCCCCTTCGGGGGTGCGGGGGCCCGCGAGCAGTACTTC. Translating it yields CASSPFGGAGAREQYF.

The CDR3 region is CASSVASGRGPSPLHF. As DNA, the CDR3 is TGTGCCAGCAGCGTAGCTAGTGGCAGGGGGCCTTCACCCCTCCACTTT. V is TRBV9 and J is TRBJ1-6; 8 positions match TRBD1. V was pared by 0 bases and J by 9 bases, with 8 bases of the junction left unmatched. The CDR3 extends over 16 amino acids. Germline V gives CDR1 SGDLS, CDR2 YYNGEE.

Here the CDR3 reads CASSLPYQETQYF. The CDR3 DNA follows: TGTGCCAGCAGTTTACCTTACCAAGAGACCCAGTACTTC. The chain combines TRBV27 with TRBJ2-5, with D hard to call. Germline values: CDR1 MNHEY, CDR2 SMNVEV (reference sequence). The CDR3 contains 13 residues. Trimming pared 2 bases from V and 0 bases from J, leaving 4 bases between.

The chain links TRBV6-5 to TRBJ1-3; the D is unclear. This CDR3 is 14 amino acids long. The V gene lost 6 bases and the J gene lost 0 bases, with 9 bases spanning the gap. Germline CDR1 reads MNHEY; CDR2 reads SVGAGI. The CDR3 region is CASSPIASGNTIYF. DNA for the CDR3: TGTGCCAGCAGCCCGATAGCCTCTGGAAACACCATATATTTT.

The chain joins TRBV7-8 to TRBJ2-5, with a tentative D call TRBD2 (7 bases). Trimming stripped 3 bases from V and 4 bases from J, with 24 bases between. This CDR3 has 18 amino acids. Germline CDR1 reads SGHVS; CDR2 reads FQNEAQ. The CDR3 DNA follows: TGTGCCAGCAGCTTCGCCCCGCTCGGCGGGGGCTCGGCAGAGACCCAGTACTTC. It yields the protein CASSFAPLGGGSAETQYF.

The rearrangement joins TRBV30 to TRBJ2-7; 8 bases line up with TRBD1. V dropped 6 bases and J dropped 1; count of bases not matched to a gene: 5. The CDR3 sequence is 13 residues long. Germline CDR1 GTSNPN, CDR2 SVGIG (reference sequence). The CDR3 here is CACSRDRSYEQYF. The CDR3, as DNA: TGTGCCTGCAGCCGGGACAGGTCCTACGAGCAGTACTTC.

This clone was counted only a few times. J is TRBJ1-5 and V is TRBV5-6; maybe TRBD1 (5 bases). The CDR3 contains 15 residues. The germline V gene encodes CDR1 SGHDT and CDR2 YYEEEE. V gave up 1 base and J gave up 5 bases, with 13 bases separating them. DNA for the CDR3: TGTGCCAGCAGCTTGTGGCCAGGGTTGGATCAGCCCCAGCATTTT. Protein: CASSLWPGLDQPQHF.

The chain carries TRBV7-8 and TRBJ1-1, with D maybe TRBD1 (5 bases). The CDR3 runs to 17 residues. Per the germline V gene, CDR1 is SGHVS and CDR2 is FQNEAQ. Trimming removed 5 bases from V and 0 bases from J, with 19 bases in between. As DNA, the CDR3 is TGTGCCAGCAGCCCCTTCGGGGGGGGAGGCTTGAACACTGAAGCTTTCTTT. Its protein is CASSPFGGGGLNTEAFF.

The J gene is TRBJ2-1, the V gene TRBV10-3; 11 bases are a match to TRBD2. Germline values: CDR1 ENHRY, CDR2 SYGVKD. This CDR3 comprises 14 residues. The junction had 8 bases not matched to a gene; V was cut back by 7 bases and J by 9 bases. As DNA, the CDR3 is TGTGCCATCACCTCGACTAGCGGGGAGAGTGAGCAGTTCTTC. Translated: CAITSTSGESEQFF.

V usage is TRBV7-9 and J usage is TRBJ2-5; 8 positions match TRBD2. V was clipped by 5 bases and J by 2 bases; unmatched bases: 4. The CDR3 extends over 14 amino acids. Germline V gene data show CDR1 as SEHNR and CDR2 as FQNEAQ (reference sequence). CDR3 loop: CASSQTSGQETQYF. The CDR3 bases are TGTGCCAGCAGCCAAACTAGCGGTCAAGAGACCCAGTACTTC.

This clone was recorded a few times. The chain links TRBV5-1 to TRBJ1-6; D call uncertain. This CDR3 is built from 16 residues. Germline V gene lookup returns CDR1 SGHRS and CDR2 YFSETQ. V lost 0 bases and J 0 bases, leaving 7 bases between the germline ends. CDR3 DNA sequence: TGCGCCAGCAGCTTGGCCGCGAGCTCCTATAATTCACCCCTCCACTTT. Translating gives CASSLAASSYNSPLHF.

In nucleotides, the CDR3 is TGTGCCAGCAGTAGCGGGACCCTCCAGGCGGGCTACACCTTC. It specifies CASSSGTLQAGYTF. This chain uses TRBV6-5 with TRBJ1-2, with D possibly being TRBD1 (5 bases). This CDR3 region has 14 residues. V was trimmed by 5 bases and J by 8 bases, leaving 18 bases between them. CDR1 and CDR2 from the germline V gene are MNHEY and SVGAGI.

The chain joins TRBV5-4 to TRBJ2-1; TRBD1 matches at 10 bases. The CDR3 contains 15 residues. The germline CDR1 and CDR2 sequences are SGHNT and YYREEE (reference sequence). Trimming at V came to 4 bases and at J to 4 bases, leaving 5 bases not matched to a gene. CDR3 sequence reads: CASSPPGQGYNEQFF. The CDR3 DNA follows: TGTGCCAGCAGCCCGCCGGGACAGGGGTACAATGAGCAGTTCTTC.

The DNA for the CDR3 is TGTGCCAGCAGTCCGCGACAGGGTTCGAATCAGCCCCAGCATTTT. Protein sequence: CASSPRQGSNQPQHF. V usage is TRBV27 and J usage is TRBJ1-5; 7 bases fit TRBD1. Germline loops: CDR1 MNHEY, CDR2 SMNVEV (reference sequence). Germline trimming cut 5 bases from V and 4 bases from J; bases unmatched to any gene: 8. CDR3 length: 15 amino acids.

The CDR3 bases are TGTGCCAGCAGCTCCCAGGGCGGGGATAGTCCCCAGCATTTT. This codes for CASSSQGGDSPQHF. The V and J genes are TRBV7-9 and TRBJ1-5, with D tentatively TRBD1 (5 bases). In germline, CDR1 is SEHNR, CDR2 FQNEAQ (reference sequence). Trimming took off 4 bases at V and 10 bases at J, with 17 bases between the two ends. The CDR3 length is 14 residues.

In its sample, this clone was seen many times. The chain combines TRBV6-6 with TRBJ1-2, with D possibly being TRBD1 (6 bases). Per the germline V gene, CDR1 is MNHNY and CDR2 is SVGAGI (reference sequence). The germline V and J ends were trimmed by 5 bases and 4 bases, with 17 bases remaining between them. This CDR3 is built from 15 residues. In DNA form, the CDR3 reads TGTGCCAGCAGTAATCCGGGACAAGGGGGCTATGGCTACACCTTC. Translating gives CASSNPGQGGYGYTF.